The 21 T cell receptor beta chains listed next were all sequenced from one sample in a study of post-analysis software for immune sequencing data. Study-wide points: Higher frequency in patients than in controls was seen for about five TRBV segments, with TRBV5-6, TRBV5-1 and TRBV20-1 among them.

Their antigens remain unidentified. The library was made from cDNA and included unique molecular identifiers. TCRdb re-derived calls from the PCR reads in MiXCR, one entry per CDR3 protein. The table lists about 540,000 distinct CDR3 sequences, around 31% of them singletons, with about 6% in the top ten. What was sequenced was blood. The receptor source for this set is a girl aged 2-17 years with multiple sclerosis.

The chain employs TRBV5-1 and TRBJ2-1; 12 bases map to TRBD2. The J segment lost 8 bases and the V segment lost 0 bases, leaving 6 bases of the junction unmatched. The germline V gene has CDR1 SGHRS and CDR2 YFSETQ. There are 16 residues in the CDR3. CDR3 amino acids: CASSLAPSGGAYEQFF. DNA of the CDR3: TGCGCCAGCAGCTTGGCCCCTAGCGGGGGGGCTTATGAGCAGTTCTTC.

The rearrangement links TRBV14 to TRBJ2-3; TRBD2 might be the D (6 bases). The V gene lost 3 bases and the J gene lost 2 bases, with 18 bases spanning the gap. The CDR3 contains 17 residues. Per the germline V gene, CDR1 is SGHDN and CDR2 is FVKESK. CDR3 region: CASSHALGRGNTDTQYF. DNA for the CDR3: TGTGCCAGCAGCCACGCACTGGGGCGGGGTAACACAGATACGCAGTATTTT.

The chain has TRBV6-5 and TRBJ2-1; 8 nucleotides agree with TRBD2. This CDR3 is built from 16 residues. With 0 bases clipped from V and 5 bases from J, the junction kept 6 bases outside the gene matches. Germline lookup yields CDR1 MNHEY and CDR2 SVGAGI. This CDR3 reads CASSYSGRGADNEQFF. CDR3 nucleotide sequence: TGTGCCAGCAGTTACTCAGGGCGGGGGGCCGACAATGAGCAGTTCTTC.

The V call is TRBV2, the J call TRBJ2-3; D perhaps matches TRBD2 (6 bases). Germline lookup yields CDR1 SNHLY and CDR2 FYNNEI. Trimming left V 6 bases short and J 0 bases short, with 16 bases between. There are 16 residues in the CDR3. In DNA, the CDR3 is TGTGCCAGCAGCCCCCGGCGCGGGGCTAGCACAGATACGCAGTATTTT. Translating it yields CASSPRRGASTDTQYF.

This clonotype was seen a handful of times. The V gene is TRBV5-6, the J gene TRBJ2-5, with 7 bases matching TRBD1. Unmatched junction bases numbered 2, after V lost 3 bases and J lost 3 bases. Per the germline V gene, CDR1 is SGHDT and CDR2 is YYEEEE. This CDR3 has 13 amino acids. CDR3 region: CASSWQGEETQYF. CDR3 DNA sequence: TGTGCCAGCAGCTGGCAGGGGGAAGAGACCCAGTACTTC.

The CDR3 DNA sequence: TGTGCCAGCAGTTACTCCGGGACACCTTGGTATTTT. Protein sequence: CASSYSGTPWYF. The V and J genes are TRBV6-5 and TRBJ2-3; the D gene is possibly TRBD1 (6 bases). The V gene's germline CDR1 is MNHEY and CDR2 SVGAGI. This CDR3 contains 12 residues. V dropped 0 bases and J dropped 14 bases, with 12 bases sitting between them.

V usage is TRBV20-1 and J usage is TRBJ2-7; 7 bases match TRBD2. Germline lookup yields CDR1 DFQATT and CDR2 SNEGSKA (reference sequence). Germline trimming cut 4 bases from V and 10 bases from J; bases unmatched to any gene: 10. The CDR3 covers 12 residues. The CDR3 DNA is TGCAGTGCTACCTTAGAGCGGGGAACCCAGTACTTC. Protein sequence: CSATLERGTQYF.

The sample holds a few counts of this clonotype. This chain joins TRBV9 and TRBJ1-2, with 7 bases lining up with TRBD1. Germline V gives CDR1 SGDLS, CDR2 YYNGEE. The CDR3 totals 15 residues. The V segment lost 5 bases and the J segment 0 bases; nucleotides outside the gene matches: 7. This CDR3 reads CASRGTGETNYGYTF. The CDR3 DNA reads TGTGCCAGCAGAGGTACAGGGGAAACTAACTATGGCTACACCTTC.

The rearrangement links TRBV20-1 to TRBJ1-6, with 9 bases identical to TRBD1. Germline V gene data show CDR1 as DFQATT and CDR2 as SNEGSKA (reference sequence). The J segment lost 7 bases and the V segment lost 5 bases, leaving 6 bases of the junction unmatched. The CDR3 length is 14 residues. CDR3 in DNA: TGCAGTGCTTCAGGACAGGGGAAAAATTCACCCCTCCACTTT. Translated, it gives CSASGQGKNSPLHF.

A few counts support this clonotype. The CDR3 DNA is TGTGCCAGCAGCCAAGCCCGGACTGAGTTGAACACCTTC. Encoded protein: CASSQARTELNTF. This chain uses TRBV3-1 with TRBJ1-2; D unresolved. V gave up 1 base and J gave up 12 bases, with 15 bases separating them. The V gene's germline CDR1 is LGHDT and CDR2 YNNKEL (reference sequence). The CDR3 extends over 13 amino acids.

V and J are TRBV7-8 and TRBJ2-3, with 7 bases matching TRBD1. This CDR3 comprises 16 residues. V was pared by 5 bases and J by 2 bases, with 10 bases of the junction left unmatched. Germline CDR1 SGHVS, CDR2 FQNEAQ. The CDR3 loop is CASSTGQEPITDTQYF. CDR3 in DNA: TGTGCCAGCAGCACCGGACAGGAGCCCATCACAGATACGCAGTATTTT.

The rearrangement joins TRBV29-1 to TRBJ2-7; 8 bases map to TRBD1. The J segment lost 4 bases and the V segment lost 7 bases, leaving 9 bases of the junction unmatched. The germline V gene has CDR1 SQVTM and CDR2 ANQGSEA. The CDR3 consists of 13 residues. CDR3 sequence reads: CSAAPDREYEQYF. The CDR3 DNA is TGCAGCGCCGCGCCGGACAGGGAGTACGAGCAGTACTTC.

This clonotype was found a few times. This rearrangement joins TRBV20-1 to TRBJ2-4; 13 nucleotides agree with TRBD2. This CDR3 comprises 19 residues. Germline values: CDR1 DFQATT, CDR2 SNEGSKA (reference sequence). V lost 3 bases, J lost 3 bases, and 14 bases stayed unmatched. The CDR3 sequence: CSASLGLAGSTWGKNIQYF. CDR3 DNA sequence: TGCAGTGCTAGCCTGGGACTAGCGGGGTCTACTTGGGGCAAAAACATTCAGTACTTC.

This clonotype was picked up a small number of times. The rearrangement uses TRBV20-1 and TRBJ2-5; no reliable D call. Germline V gives CDR1 DFQATT, CDR2 SNEGSKA (reference sequence). The V gene lost 0 bases and the J gene lost 7 bases, with 12 bases spanning the gap. The CDR3 has 13 amino acids. CDR3 region: CSARDVGSGTQYF. DNA of the CDR3: TGCAGTGCTAGAGACGTGGGATCAGGGACCCAGTACTTC.

V and J are TRBV4-2 and TRBJ2-3; a possible D gene is TRBD2 (5 bases). Germline values: CDR1 LGHNA, CDR2 YNFKEQ. The CDR3 runs 16 residues. V was shortened by 0 bases and J by 14 bases, with 24 bases between the two germline ends. The CDR3 region is CASSQDQRATNEKLYF. In DNA, the CDR3 is TGTGCCAGCAGCCAAGATCAGAGGGCAACTAATGAAAAACTGTATTTT.

V and J are TRBV2 and TRBJ2-5; unclear D gene. From germline, CDR1 is SNHLY and CDR2 FYNNEI. This CDR3 has 15 residues. Trimming took off 5 bases at V and 0 bases at J, with 13 bases between the two ends. The CDR3, as DNA: TGTGCCAGCAGTAAACTACAGCTGTACCAAGAGACCCAGTACTTC. Its translation: CASSKLQLYQETQYF.

This clonotype was recorded a few times. The chain has TRBV6-5 and TRBJ1-4, with D unresolved. V shed 6 bases and J shed 10 bases, with 12 bases lying between them. The germline CDR1 and CDR2 sequences are MNHEY and SVGAGI. This CDR3 comprises 12 residues. CDR3: CASSLARGKLFF. CDR3 bases: TGTGCCAGCAGCTTGGCTCGGGGAAAACTGTTTTTT.

The CDR3 loop is CASSLGGSDSNQPQHF. The CDR3 DNA reads TGCGCCAGCAGCTTGGGGGGGTCGGATAGCAATCAGCCCCAGCATTTT. This chain joins TRBV5-1 and TRBJ1-5; D may be TRBD1 (5 bases). Germline V lookup: CDR1 SGHRS, CDR2 YFSETQ. The CDR3 sequence is 16 residues long. Trimming shortened V by 0 bases and J by 0 bases, and 10 bases separated the two germline ends.

This clonotype occurred a few times. V is TRBV28 and J is TRBJ2-3; D is undetermined. V gave up 2 bases and J gave up 5 bases, with 8 bases separating them. The CDR3 extends over 13 amino acids. Germline CDR1 and CDR2: MDHEN and SYDVKM. CDR3 DNA sequence: TGTGCCAGCAGTTTACAAGAAGGAGATACGCAGTATTTT. Amino acid sequence: CASSLQEGDTQYF.

The chain carries TRBV6-5 and TRBJ2-1, with TRBD2 matching 9 bases. CDR3 length equals 17 residues. CDR1 MNHEY and CDR2 SVGAGI come from the germline V gene. V gave up 0 bases and J gave up 2 bases; unmatched junction bases: 5. CDR3 sequence: CASSYSLPSGTYNEQFF. The CDR3 region has the DNA TGTGCCAGCAGTTACTCCCTCCCTAGCGGGACCTACAATGAGCAGTTCTTC.

This clonotype was seen a few times. The chain links TRBV5-1 to TRBJ2-1; 11 nucleotides agree with TRBD2. This CDR3 has 14 amino acids. V shed 6 bases and J 4 bases; nucleotides not matched to a gene: 3. From germline, CDR1 is SGHRS and CDR2 YFSETQ. CDR3 residues: CASNIAGGYNEQFF. DNA of the CDR3: TGCGCCAGCAATATAGCGGGGGGGTACAATGAGCAGTTCTTC. Full variable domain (remainder filled in from reference TRBV5-1 and TRBJ2-1): KAGVTQTPRYLIKTRGQQVTLSCSPISGHRSVSWYQQTPGQGLQFLFEYFSETQRNKGNFPGRFSGRQFSNSRSEMNVSTLELGDSALYLCASNIAGGYNEQFFGPGTRLTVL.